This TCR beta chain was profiled in a study of cytomegalovirus exposure and HLA in healthy donors. Study outcomes and limitations: A highly shared variant cluster was judged a likely technical artifact. A few CMV-associated chains were confirmed in vitro to be specific for CMV antigens. A later analysis reportedly found fewer N-insertions in an Asian-associated ancestry cluster than the roughly 700-donor mean. TCR beta sequences reportedly predicted most subjects' HLA-A and HLA-B alleles accurately.

With respect to this clone: Its specificity is unknown.

The germline CDR1 and CDR2 sequences are SGHRS and YFSETQ. The CDR3 runs 14 residues. V was shortened by 0 bases and J by 1 base, with 8 bases between the two germline ends. The study ran its PCR with 60 Vbeta and 13 Jbeta primers. Clones were read by immunoSEQ multiplex PCR, and TCRdb kept only the in-frame ones, dropping some. The sample holds around 150,000 clones, 80% seen once. V usage is TRBV5-1 and J usage is TRBJ2-7; D unresolved. Sequenced: PBMCs. The sequence derives from a man aged 50-60 years in good health and CMV-seronegative. The CDR3: CASSLVSSSYEQYF. In DNA form, the CDR3 reads TGCGCCAGCAGCTTGGTATCCTCTTCCTACGAGCAGTACTTC. The complete variable domain, with remaining parts taken from reference TRBV5-1 and TRBJ2-7, reads KAGVTQTPRYLIKTRGQQVTLSCSPISGHRSVSWYQQTPGQGLQFLFEYFSETQRNKGNFPGRFSGRQFSNSRSEMNVSTLELGDSALYLCASSLVSSSYEQYFGPGTRLTVT.